One and the same sample provided the 21 T cell receptor beta chains below, sequenced in a study of response to subunit inactivated influenza vaccine. A single record per CDR3 protein comes from TCRdb applying MiXCR to the RT-PCR reads. The table includes hundreds of thousands of distinct CDR3 sequences, approximately 15% detected once. The sample here was PBMCs from blood, taken 14 to 15 days before vaccination. The receptors here all came from a man over 45 who received an inactivated influenza vaccine.

The V gene is TRBV20-1, the J gene TRBJ2-1; no clear D gene. CDR1 is DFQATT, CDR2 SNEGSKA, per germline (reference sequence). The CDR3 has 14 residues. The V and J ends lost 0 bases and 5 bases respectively, with 11 bases between them. The chain's CDR3 is CSARDHTPNNEQFF. CDR3 bases: TGCAGTGCTAGAGATCACACACCTAACAATGAGCAGTTCTTC.

This chain uses TRBV7-9 with TRBJ1-2; tentatively, D is TRBD1 (5 bases). V lost 7 bases and J lost 2, with 17 bases in between. The CDR3 length is 15 residues. The germline V gene has CDR1 SEHNR and CDR2 FQNEAQ (reference sequence). In DNA, the CDR3 is TGTGCCAGCACCACAAGGGCCCGACAGAACTATGGCTACACCTTC. It codes for CASTTRARQNYGYTF. The full variable domain, its missing parts supplied by reference TRBV7-9 and TRBJ1-2, is DTGVSQNPRHKITKRGQNVTFRCDPISEHNRLYWYRQTLGQGPEFLTYFQNEAQLEKSRLLSDRFSAERPKGSFSTLEIQRTEQGDSAMYLCASTTRARQNYGYTFGSGTRLTVV.

This clonotype came up many times. The chain employs TRBV5-1 and TRBJ2-1; tentatively, D is TRBD1 (6 bases). The CDR3 contains 13 residues. V was clipped by 7 bases and J by 7 bases, with 15 bases between them. Germline CDR1 is SGHRS and CDR2 is YFSETQ. The CDR3 nucleotides are TGCGCCAGCGTGAACAGGGACGGGAATGAGCAGTTCTTC. Translating it yields CASVNRDGNEQFF.

The chain employs TRBV7-9 and TRBJ1-2; no reliable D call. V lost 1 base, J lost 2 bases, and 5 bases lay in between. This CDR3 region has 13 residues. Germline loops: CDR1 SEHNR, CDR2 FQNEAQ (reference sequence). The CDR3 bases are TGTGCCAGCAGCTTAGTTAGGAACTATGGCTACACCTTC. Translating it yields CASSLVRNYGYTF. Full variable domain (missing parts from reference TRBV7-9 and TRBJ1-2): DTGVSQNPRHKITKRGQNVTFRCDPISEHNRLYWYRQTLGQGPEFLTYFQNEAQLEKSRLLSDRFSAERPKGSFSTLEIQRTEQGDSAMYLCASSLVRNYGYTFGSGTRLTVV.

Only a few counts were recorded for this clonotype. This rearrangement joins TRBV10-3 to TRBJ2-7; 7 positions agree with TRBD1. The trim removed 0 bases at V and 1 base at J, leaving 9 bases unmatched. Germline CDR1 is ENHRY and CDR2 is SYGVKD. The CDR3 extends over 17 amino acids. The CDR3 reads CAISESILGQVSYEQYF. DNA for the CDR3: TGTGCCATCAGTGAGTCGATTCTAGGACAGGTATCCTACGAGCAGTACTTC.

The chain carries TRBV19 and TRBJ2-1; D unclear. CDR1 and CDR2 from the germline V gene are LNHDA and SQIVND (reference sequence). V was cut by 6 bases and J by 8 bases, with 11 bases left in between. This CDR3 has 12 amino acids. The CDR3 reads CASRLNRDEQFF. CDR3 sequence (DNA): TGTGCCAGTAGACTAAATAGGGATGAGCAGTTCTTC.

This clonotype was seen a handful of times. This chain uses TRBV5-8 with TRBJ2-3; TRBD2 is a possible D gene (5 bases). This CDR3 is built from 9 residues. The germline CDR1 and CDR2 sequences are SGHTS and YDEGEE. The V end lost 10 bases, the J end lost 8 bases, and 8 bases lay between the germline ends. This CDR3 reads CAAGGTQYF. In DNA, the CDR3 is TGTGCCGCGGGTGGTACGCAGTATTTT.

This clonotype was seen more than once but under ten times. The chain joins TRBV3-1 to TRBJ2-7; D is unresolved. Trimming removed 1 base from V and 2 bases from J, with 12 bases in between. This CDR3 has 15 amino acids. Germline V CDR1 and CDR2: LGHDT, YNNKEL (reference sequence). The CDR3 region is CASSQVGAETYEQYF. Written as DNA, the CDR3 is TGTGCCAGCAGCCAAGTGGGCGCCGAAACCTACGAGCAGTACTTC.

This clonotype was picked up a small number of times. The rearrangement joins TRBV12-3 or TRBV12-4 to TRBJ2-7; D is ambiguous. V was cut by 3 bases and J by 7 bases, with 16 bases left in between. The CDR3 totals 14 residues. The chain's CDR3 is CASSLDILSKEQYF. DNA of the CDR3: TGTGCCAGCAGTTTGGATATTCTTAGTAAGGAGCAGTACTTC.

The chain uses TRBV19 and TRBJ2-3, with 9 bases fitting TRBD2. V was pared by 3 bases and J by 5 bases, with 9 bases of the junction left unmatched. Germline CDR1 LNHDA, CDR2 SQIVND (reference sequence). The CDR3 is 16 residues long. The chain's CDR3 is CASSILMASGEDTQYF. CDR3 coding DNA: TGTGCCAGTAGTATCTTGATGGCTAGCGGGGAAGATACGCAGTATTTT.

This chain links TRBV7-3 with TRBJ2-4, with D possibly TRBD2 on 7 matching bases. Germline CDR1 reads SGHTA; CDR2 reads FQGTGA. V shed 4 bases and J shed 5 bases, with 21 bases lying between them. The CDR3 runs 17 residues. The CDR3, as DNA: TGTGCCAGCAGCTCCAGAGCCTGGACAGCGGGACAAAACATTCAGTACTTC. This encodes CASSSRAWTAGQNIQYF. The variable domain in full, completed from reference TRBV7-3 and TRBJ2-4, reads GAGVSQTPSNKVTEKGKYVELRCDPISGHTALYWYRQSLGQGPEFLIYFQGTGAADDSGLPNDRFFAVRPEGSVSTLKIQRTERGDSAVYLCASSSRAWTAGQNIQYFGAGTRLSVL.

The V call is TRBV4-3, the J call TRBJ1-6; TRBD1 is a possible D gene (6 bases). The CDR3 is 16 amino acids. The V gene's germline CDR1 is LGHNA and CDR2 YSLEER. Trimming left V 0 bases short and J 9 bases short, with 15 bases between. This CDR3 is CASSQDLGGLSSPLHF. The DNA of the CDR3 is TGCGCCAGCAGCCAAGATTTAGGGGGATTAAGTTCACCCCTCCACTTT.

This clonotype was seen ten or more times. This chain joins TRBV5-1 and TRBJ2-7, with D maybe TRBD2 (6 bases). Germline V CDR1 and CDR2: SGHRS, YFSETQ. Trimming pared 0 bases from V and 0 bases from J, leaving 10 bases between. The CDR3 extends over 15 amino acids. Written as DNA, the CDR3 is TGCGCCAGCAGCTTGGAGCCTAGCGCCTCCTACGAGCAGTACTTC. This gives the protein CASSLEPSASYEQYF.

This clonotype has at least ten counts. The J gene is TRBJ2-1, the V gene TRBV5-6; 8 bases agree with TRBD1. V lost 2 bases, J lost 4 bases, and 8 bases stayed unmatched. The germline CDR1 and CDR2 sequences are SGHDT and YYEEEE. This CDR3 has 16 residues. CDR3 sequence reads: CASSFLGQVVYNEQFF. The CDR3 coding sequence is TGTGCCAGCAGCTTCCTGGGACAGGTGGTATACAATGAGCAGTTCTTC.

The CDR3 DNA sequence: TGTGCCAGCAGCTTAGACCGCTGGACGATAAATGAAAAACTGTTTTTT. Amino acid sequence: CASSLDRWTINEKLFF. The gene calls are TRBV7-2 and TRBJ1-4; D call uncertain. The CDR3 is made up of 16 amino acids. Germline V gene data show CDR1 as SGHTA and CDR2 as FQGNSA. V was cut by 1 base and J by 5 bases, with 14 bases left in between.

This clonotype came up many times. J is TRBJ2-3 and V is TRBV12-3 or TRBV12-4; TRBD2 matches at 7 bases. Trimming cost V 5 bases and J 2 bases; bases outside gene matches: 7. The CDR3 totals 15 residues. The CDR3 here is CASSLTSPYTDTQYF. CDR3 in DNA: TGTGCCAGCAGTCTGACTAGCCCCTACACAGATACGCAGTATTTT.

The chain joins TRBV4-3 to TRBJ2-3, with 11 bases matching TRBD2. The CDR3 is 18 residues long. V was clipped by 0 bases and J by 2 bases; unmatched bases: 7. Germline V gives CDR1 LGHNA, CDR2 YSLEER. The CDR3 loop reads CASSQELAGAGNTDTQYF. The CDR3 bases are TGCGCCAGCAGCCAAGAACTAGCGGGGGCAGGGAACACAGATACGCAGTATTTT.

V is TRBV7-3 and J is TRBJ2-1, with no clear D. CDR1 and CDR2 (germline): SGHTA, FQGTGA. Trimming shortened V by 4 bases and J by 5 bases, and 6 bases separated the two germline ends. The CDR3 length is 12 residues. CDR3 residues: CASSSPNNEQFF. Here the CDR3 DNA reads TGTGCCAGCAGCTCCCCCAACAATGAGCAGTTCTTC.

This clonotype was observed many times. This CDR3 is CATSGVGGLDTQYF. The CDR3 nucleotides read TGTGCCACCAGCGGAGTCGGGGGTTTAGATACGCAGTATTTT. The V and J genes are TRBV15 and TRBJ2-3; the D gene is possibly TRBD2 (6 bases). V lost 5 bases and J 5 bases, leaving 14 bases between the germline ends. The germline V gene encodes CDR1 LNHNV and CDR2 YYDKDF (reference sequence). The CDR3 is 14 amino acids. The full variable domain, with the rest looked up from reference TRBV15 and TRBJ2-3, is DAMVIQNPRYQVTQFGKPVTLSCSQTLNHNVMYWYQQKSSQAPKLLFHYYDKDFNNEADTPDNFQSRRPNTSFCFLDIRSPGLGDTAMYLCATSGVGGLDTQYFGPGTRLTVL.

This clonotype was seen more than once but under ten times. V is TRBV20-1 and J is TRBJ2-7, with D perhaps being TRBD1 or TRBD2 (6 bases each). V lost 3 bases to trimming and J lost 3 bases, with 15 bases between them. This CDR3 contains 14 residues. CDR1 and CDR2 (germline): DFQATT, SNEGSKA (reference sequence). Written as DNA, the CDR3 is TGCAGTGCTAGTCTGGGGGGCGCGAACTACGAGCAGTACTTC. Translated, it gives CSASLGGANYEQYF.

This clonotype was found a few times. This rearrangement joins TRBV6-1 to TRBJ2-1; D possibly corresponds to TRBD1 (5 bases). The V gene lost 3 bases and the J gene lost 5 bases, with 5 bases spanning the gap. This CDR3 region has 12 residues. Germline values: CDR1 MNHNS, CDR2 SASEGT. This chain's CDR3 is CASSETDNEQFF. The DNA of the CDR3 is TGTGCCAGCAGTGAGACAGACAATGAGCAGTTCTTC.